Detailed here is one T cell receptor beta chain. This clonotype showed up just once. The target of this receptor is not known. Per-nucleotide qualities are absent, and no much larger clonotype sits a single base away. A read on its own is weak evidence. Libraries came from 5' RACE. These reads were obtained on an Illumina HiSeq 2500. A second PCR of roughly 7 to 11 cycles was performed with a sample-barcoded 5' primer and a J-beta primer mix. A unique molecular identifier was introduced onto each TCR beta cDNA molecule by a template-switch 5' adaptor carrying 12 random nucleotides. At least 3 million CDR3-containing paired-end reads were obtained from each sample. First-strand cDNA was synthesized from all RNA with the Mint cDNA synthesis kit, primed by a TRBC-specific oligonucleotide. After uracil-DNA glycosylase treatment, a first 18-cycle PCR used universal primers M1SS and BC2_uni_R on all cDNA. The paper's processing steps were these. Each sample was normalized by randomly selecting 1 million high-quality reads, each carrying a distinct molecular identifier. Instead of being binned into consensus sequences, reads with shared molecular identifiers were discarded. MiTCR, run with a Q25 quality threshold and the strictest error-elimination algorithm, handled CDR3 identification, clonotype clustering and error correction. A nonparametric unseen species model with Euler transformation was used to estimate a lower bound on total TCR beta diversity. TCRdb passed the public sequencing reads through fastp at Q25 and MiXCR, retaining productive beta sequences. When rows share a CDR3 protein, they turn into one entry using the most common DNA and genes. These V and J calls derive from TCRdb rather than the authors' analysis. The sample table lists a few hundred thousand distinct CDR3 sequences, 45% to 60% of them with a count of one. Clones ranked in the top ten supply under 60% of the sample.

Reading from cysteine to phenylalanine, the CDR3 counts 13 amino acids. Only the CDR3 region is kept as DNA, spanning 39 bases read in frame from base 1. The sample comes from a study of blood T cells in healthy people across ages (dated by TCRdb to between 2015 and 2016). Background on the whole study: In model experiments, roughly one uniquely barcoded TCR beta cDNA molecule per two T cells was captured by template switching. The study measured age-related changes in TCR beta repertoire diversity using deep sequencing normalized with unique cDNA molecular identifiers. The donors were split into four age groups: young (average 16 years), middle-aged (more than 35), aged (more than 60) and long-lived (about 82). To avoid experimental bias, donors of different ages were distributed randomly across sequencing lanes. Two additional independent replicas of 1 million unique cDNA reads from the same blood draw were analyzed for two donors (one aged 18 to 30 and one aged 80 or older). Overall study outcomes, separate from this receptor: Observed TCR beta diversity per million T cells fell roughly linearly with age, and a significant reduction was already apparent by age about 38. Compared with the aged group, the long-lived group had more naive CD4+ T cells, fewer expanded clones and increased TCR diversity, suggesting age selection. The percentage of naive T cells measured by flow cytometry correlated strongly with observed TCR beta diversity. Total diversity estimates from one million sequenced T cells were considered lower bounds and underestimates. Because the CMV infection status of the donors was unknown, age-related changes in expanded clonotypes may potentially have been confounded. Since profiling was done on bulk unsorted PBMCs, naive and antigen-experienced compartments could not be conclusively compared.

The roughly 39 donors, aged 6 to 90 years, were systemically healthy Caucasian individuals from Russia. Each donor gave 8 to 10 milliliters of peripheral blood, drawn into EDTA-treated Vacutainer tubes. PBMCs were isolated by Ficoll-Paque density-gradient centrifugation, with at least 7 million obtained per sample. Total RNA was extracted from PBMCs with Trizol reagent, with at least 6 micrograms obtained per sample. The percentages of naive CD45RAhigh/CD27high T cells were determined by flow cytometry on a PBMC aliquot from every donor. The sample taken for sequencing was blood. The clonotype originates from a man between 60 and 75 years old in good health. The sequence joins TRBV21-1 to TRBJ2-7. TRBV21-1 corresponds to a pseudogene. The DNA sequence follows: TGTGCCAGCAGCAAAGCTGATTCCTACGAGCAGTACTTC. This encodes CASSKADSYEQYF.